The source of this T cell receptor beta chain is a study of human T cells and chemical hapten exposure. Study context: The study traced per-sample TCR yield variation mainly to small differences in pooled library volumes.

Unmatched junction bases numbered 3, after V lost 6 bases and J lost 5 bases. There are 13 residues in the CDR3. Germline V CDR1 and CDR2: MNHNS, SASEGT. It was the library that attached unique molecular identifiers to individual cDNA molecules. TCRdb recomputed calls from the 5' RACE reads with MiXCR, one row per CDR3 protein. The table records about 110,000 distinct CDR3 sequences, approximately 20% of them present only once. Unfractionated whole blood was the source of the extracted total RNA. The chain links TRBV6-1 to TRBJ1-2; 10 nucleotides align to TRBD1. The TCR was taken from a human donor in good health. CDR3 amino acids: CASRDRGRYGYTF. DNA for the CDR3: TGTGCCAGCAGGGACAGGGGGAGATATGGCTACACCTTC.